The 19 T cell receptor beta chains below all came from one sample that was sequenced in a study of CD8 T cells in ankylosing spondylitis. Via MiXCR, TCRdb re-called the 5' RACE reads, giving one row per CDR3 protein. This table has about 240,000 distinct CDR3 sequences, approximately 9% appearing once. Input material: blood, either unsorted or a sorted T cell fraction (not recorded which). These receptors were taken from a male donor with ankylosing spondylitis or in good health (not recorded which).

This clonotype was counted many times. The chain couples TRBV5-1 to TRBJ2-1; 14 bases align to TRBD2. The V gene end was trimmed by 5 bases and the J gene end by 8 bases; junction bases not matched to a gene: 6. The CDR3 sequence is 15 residues long. In germline, CDR1 is SGHRS, CDR2 YFSETQ. The CDR3 DNA is TGCGCCAGCAGATCAGGGACTAGCGGGGGCGATGAGCAGTTCTTC. Encoded protein: CASRSGTSGGDEQFF.

The chain links TRBV20-1 to TRBJ1-2; D possibly corresponds to TRBD1 (6 bases). V lost 0 bases and J lost 4, with 24 bases in between. The germline V gene has CDR1 DFQATT and CDR2 SNEGSKA (reference sequence). The CDR3 is 18 amino acids. The CDR3 bases are TGCAGTGCTAGAGATCGTACGTGGGGGCAAATCCTTTCCTATGGCTACACCTTC. Residues: CSARDRTWGQILSYGYTF.

This sequence joins TRBV11-1 and TRBJ1-5; 7 positions match TRBD1. Unmatched junction bases numbered 19, after V lost 5 bases and J lost 3 bases. Germline CDR1 reads SGHAT; CDR2 reads FQDESV (reference sequence). The CDR3 consists of 19 residues. The CDR3 DNA follows: TGTGCCAGCAGCAGGCAAGTCTTTAACGGGACAGCTCTCAATCAGCCCCAGCATTTT. It translates to CASSRQVFNGTALNQPQHF.

This clonotype was counted at least ten times. The chain uses TRBV7-8 and TRBJ2-1; TRBD2 agrees at 11 bases. The germline gives CDR1 SGHVS, CDR2 FQNEAQ. V was pared by 6 bases and J by 8 bases, with 6 bases of the junction left unmatched. This CDR3 spans 14 amino acids. DNA for the CDR3: TGTGCCAGCAGTTCCGGGACTAGCGGCGATGAGCAGTTCTTC. Translated: CASSSGTSGDEQFF. Looking up the rest from reference TRBV7-8 and TRBJ2-1 gives the full variable domain: GAGVSQSPRYKVAKRGQDVALRCDPISGHVSLFWYQQALGQGPEFLTYFQNEAQLDKSGLPSDRFFAERPEGSVSTLKIQRTQQEDSAVYLCASSSGTSGDEQFFGPGTRLTVL.

This clonotype was detected ten times or more. V usage is TRBV12-3 or TRBV12-4 and J usage is TRBJ2-1; D uncertain. CDR3 length equals 17 residues. V gave up 3 bases and J gave up 1 base, with 16 bases separating them. CDR3 loop: CASSFGFGEKSYNEQFF. CDR3 nucleotide sequence: TGTGCCAGCAGTTTTGGTTTCGGAGAAAAGTCCTACAATGAGCAGTTCTTC.

V usage is TRBV5-1 and J usage is TRBJ2-7; 9 nucleotides line up with TRBD1. CDR1 is SGHRS, CDR2 YFSETQ, per germline. The CDR3 is made up of 14 amino acids. The junction had 7 bases not matched to a gene; V was cut back by 4 bases and J by 5 bases. The CDR3 protein is CASSDGTGLHEQYF. CDR3 coding DNA: TGCGCCAGCAGCGACGGGACAGGGCTCCACGAGCAGTACTTC.

This clonotype was observed once. The rearrangement uses TRBV7-9 and TRBJ2-1, with TRBD1 matching over 8 bases. The CDR3 runs 17 residues. Germline V gene sequence: CDR1 SEHNR, CDR2 FQNEAQ (reference sequence). The J segment lost 0 bases and the V segment lost 8 bases, leaving 12 bases of the junction unmatched. In nucleotides, the CDR3 is TGTGCCAGCGGCCCCGGACAGGGTTTAAGCTCCTACAATGAGCAGTTCTTC. Amino acid sequence: CASGPGQGLSSYNEQFF. Supplemented by reference TRBV7-9 and TRBJ2-1, the full variable domain reads DTGVSQNPRHKITKRGQNVTFRCDPISEHNRLYWYRQTLGQGPEFLTYFQNEAQLEKSRLLSDRFSAERPKGSFSTLEIQRTEQGDSAMYLCASGPGQGLSSYNEQFFGPGTRLTVL.

The sample holds many counts of this clonotype. The rearrangement links TRBV5-1 to TRBJ2-1, with 11 bases fitting TRBD2. The CDR3 length is 15 residues. Germline lookup yields CDR1 SGHRS and CDR2 YFSETQ. V dropped 3 bases and J dropped 3; count of bases not matched to a gene: 2. CDR3 bases: TGCGCCAGCAGCTCGGGACTAGCGGACTACAATGAGCAGTTCTTC. Translated, it gives CASSSGLADYNEQFF. The variable domain in full, with the rest retrieved from reference TRBV5-1 and TRBJ2-1, is KAGVTQTPRYLIKTRGQQVTLSCSPISGHRSVSWYQQTPGQGLQFLFEYFSETQRNKGNFPGRFSGRQFSNSRSEMNVSTLELGDSALYLCASSSGLADYNEQFFGPGTRLTVL.

The rearrangement joins TRBV6-2 or TRBV6-3 to TRBJ2-7; TRBD1 matches at 7 bases. Germline assignment: CDR1 MNHEY and CDR2 SVGEGT. Germline trimming cut 6 bases from V and 0 bases from J; bases unmatched to any gene: 2. There are 13 residues in the CDR3. CDR3 region: CASRPGGSYEQYF. As DNA, the CDR3 is TGTGCCAGCAGGCCAGGGGGCTCCTACGAGCAGTACTTC.

The genes are TRBV20-1 and TRBJ1-4; 9 bases match TRBD1. This CDR3 has 19 residues. V was clipped by 3 bases and J by 0 bases; unmatched bases: 14. The germline gives CDR1 DFQATT, CDR2 SNEGSKA (reference sequence). CDR3 in amino acids: CSARVLLGTGTPTNEKLFF. DNA for the CDR3: TGCAGTGCTAGGGTTCTCCTAGGGACAGGGACCCCAACTAATGAAAAACTGTTTTTT.

Points on this clonotype: This may stem from a read error, because a much larger clone lies one nucleotide away. J is TRBJ2-3 and V is TRBV5-1; 10 nucleotides align to TRBD1. Germline assignment: CDR1 SGHRS and CDR2 YFSETQ. The CDR3 length is 15 residues. Written as DNA, the CDR3 is TGCGCCAGCAGCTTGGGGACAGGGGGAAGAGATTCGCAGTATTTT. Its translation: CASSLGTGGRDSQYF.

Ten or more counts support this clonotype. The V call is TRBV7-8, the J call TRBJ2-2; D is perhaps TRBD2 (6 bases). This CDR3 contains 15 residues. V shed 5 bases and J shed 3 bases, with 13 bases lying between them. Germline values: CDR1 SGHVS, CDR2 FQNEAQ. CDR3 nucleotide sequence: TGTGCCAGCAGCCCCCGGAGGGAGGACACCGGGGAGCTGTTTTTT. Translation gives CASSPRREDTGELFF.

This clonotype was seen a handful of times. This chain uses TRBV6-2 or TRBV6-3 with TRBJ2-5, with unresolved D. V lost 0 bases to trimming and J lost 3 bases, with 8 bases between them. This CDR3 has 14 amino acids. Germline-derived CDR1 and CDR2 are MNHEY and SVGEGT. Written as DNA, the CDR3 is TGTGCCAGCAGTTACTCGACGAGGAAAGAGACCCAGTACTTC. The encoded protein is CASSYSTRKETQYF.

This clonotype was recorded many times. The J gene is TRBJ2-2, the V gene TRBV29-1; TRBD1 or TRBD2 may be the D gene (5 bases each). Between the trimmed V and J ends, which lost 6 bases and 5 bases, there was a span of 10 bases. The CDR3 has 12 residues. Germline V gene lookup returns CDR1 SQVTM and CDR2 ANQGSEA. CDR3 residues: CSVLGETGELFF. The CDR3 nucleotides are TGCAGCGTCTTGGGGGAGACCGGGGAGCTGTTTTTT.

Points on this clonotype: With a much larger clone just one base away, this may be a read error. The V and J genes are TRBV6-5 and TRBJ1-1; D call uncertain. CDR1 and CDR2 (germline): MNHEY, SVGAGI. This CDR3 comprises 14 residues. The CDR3 spells CASSYSQANTEASF. The CDR3 DNA is TGTGCCAGCAGTTACTCACAAGCGAACACTGAAGCTTCCTTT.

This clonotype was seen only a few times. The rearrangement joins TRBV20-1 to TRBJ2-3, with D perhaps TRBD2 (6 bases). V lost 4 bases and J 6 bases, leaving 17 bases between the germline ends. Germline V CDR1 and CDR2: DFQATT, SNEGSKA (reference sequence). The CDR3 runs to 14 residues. The CDR3 is CSATRALAADTQYF. The CDR3 DNA reads TGCAGTGCTACCCGGGCCTTAGCGGCGGATACGCAGTATTTT.

This clonotype was picked up many times. The chain combines TRBV12-3 or TRBV12-4 with TRBJ2-3, with 7 bases identical to TRBD1. V shed 7 bases and J 5 bases; nucleotides not matched to a gene: 6. CDR3 length: 13 residues. CDR3 amino acids: CASNHNRGDTQYF. CDR3 bases: TGTGCCAGCAACCATAACAGGGGAGATACGCAGTATTTT.

The table lists this clonotype with a count of one. A much larger clone differs by one base, so this may be a read error. The chain employs TRBV3-1 and TRBJ2-2; D is perhaps TRBD1 (6 bases). Deletions cut 4 bases from V and 6 bases from J, with 12 bases between. CDR3 length: 14 residues. The V gene's germline CDR1 is LGHDT and CDR2 YNNKEL (reference sequence). For the CDR3, the DNA is TGTGCCAGCAGCCGAGGGGGAGCTTCCGGGGAGCTGTTTTTT. Residues: CASSRGGASGELFF.

This clonotype was counted many times. V and J are TRBV4-2 and TRBJ1-2; TRBD1 is a possible D gene (6 bases). CDR1 and CDR2 (germline): LGHNA, YNFKEQ. CDR3 length: 13 residues. Trimming took off 4 bases at V and 6 bases at J, with 12 bases between the two ends. The CDR3 spells CASSPRGDDGYTF. The CDR3 region has the DNA TGTGCCAGCAGCCCCAGGGGAGACGATGGCTACACCTTC.